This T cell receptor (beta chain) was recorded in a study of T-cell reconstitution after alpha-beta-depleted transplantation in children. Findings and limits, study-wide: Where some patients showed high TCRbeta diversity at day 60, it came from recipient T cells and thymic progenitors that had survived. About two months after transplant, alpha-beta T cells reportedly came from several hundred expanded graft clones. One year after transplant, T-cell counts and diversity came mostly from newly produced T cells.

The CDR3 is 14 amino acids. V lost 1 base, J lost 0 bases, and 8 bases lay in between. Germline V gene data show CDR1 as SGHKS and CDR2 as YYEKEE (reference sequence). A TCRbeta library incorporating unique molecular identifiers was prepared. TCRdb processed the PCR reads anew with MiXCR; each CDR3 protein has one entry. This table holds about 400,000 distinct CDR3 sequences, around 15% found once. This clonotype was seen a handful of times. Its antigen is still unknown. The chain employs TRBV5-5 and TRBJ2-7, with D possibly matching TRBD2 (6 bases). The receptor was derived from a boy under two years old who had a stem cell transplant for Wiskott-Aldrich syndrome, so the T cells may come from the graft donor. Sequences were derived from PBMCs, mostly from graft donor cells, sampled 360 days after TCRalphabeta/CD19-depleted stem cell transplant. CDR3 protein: CASSLWRGSYEQYF. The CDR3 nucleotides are TGTGCCAGCAGCTTGTGGAGGGGCTCCTACGAGCAGTACTTC.